The clone carrying this TCR beta chain was recorded a few times. Its specificity is not known. This sample was taken from a study of T cells after yellow fever vaccination. Study-wide results and limits: Within FACS-sorted repertoires, abundant clonotypes contaminating from the bulk population could be present. The secondary response peaked faster, at day 5 versus 15, but was weaker.

5'RACE template switching produced TCR cDNA carrying a universal primer site and UMIs. TCRdb reprocessed the 5' RACE reads via MiXCR and lists one record per CDR3 protein. Of hundreds of thousands of distinct CDR3 sequences listed, around 13% are singletons. From germline, CDR1 is MDHEN and CDR2 SYDVKM. V was trimmed by 8 bases and J by 5 bases, leaving 21 bases between them. The CDR3 contains 15 residues. The rearrangement joins TRBV28 to TRBJ1-2; D not resolved. The origin of this receptor is a man between 18 and 35 years old who received the YFV17D yellow fever vaccine. Sequenced material: CD4+ T cells sorted from PBMCs, taken 15 days after the yellow fever booster vaccination. The CDR3 nucleotides are TGTGCCAGCTCACCCCCGGGCAATGATGGGTATGGCTACACCTTC. It specifies CASSPPGNDGYGYTF.